The entry below gives a single T cell receptor beta chain sequence along with its context. Authors' analysis steps: Amplification of reference gene primers provided the estimated nucleated cell counts. Clones were sequenced by immunoSEQ multiplex PCR, and TCRdb holds only the in-frame ones, with some missing. V and J calls and clone size are as listed in that table; D and trimming were resolved from the DNA. The sample gives 250,000 or so clones, 86% of which show up once; approximately 13% is in the top ten. The data belong to a study of blood T cell repertoires in COVID-19. Study summary: Acute and convalescent COVID-19 samples came from the United States, Italy and Spain. From T cells, B-cell-depleted T cells, or PBMCs came the material, which was cDNA or gDNA.

Germline CDR1 is KGHSH and CDR2 is LQKENI. J was trimmed by 4 bases and V by 3 bases; bases with no gene match: 10. CDR3 length: 18 amino acids. The gene calls are TRBV18 and TRBJ2-6; 9 positions agree with TRBD1. This receptor was obtained from a man older than 75 with acute or convalescent COVID-19. The specimen sequenced was peripheral blood. The CDR3 DNA reads as TGTGCCAGCTCACCGAGGCCCGGGACAGGGAGAGGGGCCAACGTCCTGACTTTC. Residues: CASSPRPGTGRGANVLTF.